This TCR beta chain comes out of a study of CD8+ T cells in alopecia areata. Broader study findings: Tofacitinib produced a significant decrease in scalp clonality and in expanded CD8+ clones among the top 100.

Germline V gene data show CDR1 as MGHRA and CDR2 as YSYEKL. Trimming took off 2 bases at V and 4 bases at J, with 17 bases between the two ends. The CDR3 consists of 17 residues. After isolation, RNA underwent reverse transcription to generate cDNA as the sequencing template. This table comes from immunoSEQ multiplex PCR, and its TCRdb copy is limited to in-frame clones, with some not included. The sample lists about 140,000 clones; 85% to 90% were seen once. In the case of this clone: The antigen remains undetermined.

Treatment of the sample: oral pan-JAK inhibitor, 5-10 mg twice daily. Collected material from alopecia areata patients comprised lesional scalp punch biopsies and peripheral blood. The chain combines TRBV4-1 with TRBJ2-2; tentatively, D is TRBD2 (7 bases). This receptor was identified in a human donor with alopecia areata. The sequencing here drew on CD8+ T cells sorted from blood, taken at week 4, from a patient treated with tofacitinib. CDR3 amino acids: CASSQSGASGPTGELFF. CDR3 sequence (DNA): TGCGCCAGCAGCCAATCAGGGGCTAGCGGACCCACCGGGGAGCTGTTTTTT.